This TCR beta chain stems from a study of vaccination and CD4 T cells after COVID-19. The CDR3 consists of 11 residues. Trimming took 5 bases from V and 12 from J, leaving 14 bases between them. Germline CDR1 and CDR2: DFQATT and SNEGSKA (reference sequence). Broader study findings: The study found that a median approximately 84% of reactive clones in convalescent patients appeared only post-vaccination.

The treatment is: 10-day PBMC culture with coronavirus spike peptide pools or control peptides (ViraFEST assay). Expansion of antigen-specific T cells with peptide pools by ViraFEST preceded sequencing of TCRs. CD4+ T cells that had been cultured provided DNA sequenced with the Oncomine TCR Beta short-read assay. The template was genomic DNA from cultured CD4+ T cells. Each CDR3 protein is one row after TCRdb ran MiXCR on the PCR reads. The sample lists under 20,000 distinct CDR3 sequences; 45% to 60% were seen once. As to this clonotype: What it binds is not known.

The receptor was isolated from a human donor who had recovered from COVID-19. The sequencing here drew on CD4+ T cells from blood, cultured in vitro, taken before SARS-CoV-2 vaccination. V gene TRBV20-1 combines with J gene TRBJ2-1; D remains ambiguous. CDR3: CSALDPTAQFF. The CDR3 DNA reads TGCAGTGCTCTTGATCCCACGGCGCAGTTCTTC.